This TCR beta chain was found in a study of spatial heterogeneity in lung cancer. Trimming took off 1 base at V and 3 bases at J, with 6 bases between the two ends. In germline, CDR1 is SGHTA, CDR2 FQGNSA. CDR3 length equals 13 residues. This clonotype occurred many times. TCRdb analysed the 5' RACE reads with MiXCR anew, one entry per CDR3 protein. The sample has about 38,000 distinct CDR3 sequences, around 7.5% seen once. Time point here: sample taken at primary tumor resection. Donation came from around 72 patients with untreated early-stage non-small cell lung cancer. Unsorted samples of tumor, nontumor lung or frozen PBMC had their whole RNA sequenced.

V gene TRBV7-2 combines with J gene TRBJ2-5; D gene unclear. The origin of this receptor is a male donor with early-stage non-small cell lung cancer. The specimen was PBMCs, collected at surgery. In nucleotides, the CDR3 is TGTGCCAGCAGCTTAGGGCGGAAAGAGACCCAGTACTTC. Translation: CASSLGRKETQYF.